One sample yielded the 28 T cell receptor beta chains listed below, sequenced in a study of blood T cell repertoires in COVID-19. The protocol was immunoSEQ multiplex PCR, while the TCRdb copy is restricted to in-frame clones and leaves out a portion. The data show roughly 100,000 clones, less than 95% seen once. Sequenced: peripheral blood. All receptors derive from a middle-aged man with acute or convalescent COVID-19.

The J gene is TRBJ2-1, the V gene TRBV6-5, with D perhaps matching TRBD1 (5 bases). Germline CDR1 and CDR2: MNHEY and SVGAGI. V was cut by 1 base and J by 0 bases, with 10 bases left in between. This CDR3 has 16 amino acids. In DNA, the CDR3 is TGTGCCAGCAGTTACTGGGGCCCGAGCTCCTACAATGAGCAGTTCTTC. Amino acid sequence: CASSYWGPSSYNEQFF.

The gene calls are TRBV5-4 and TRBJ1-4, with D possibly TRBD1 on 5 matching bases. V lost 3 bases to trimming and J lost 0 bases, with 9 bases between them. The CDR3 sequence is 15 residues long. Germline CDR1 reads SGHNT; CDR2 reads YYREEE (reference sequence). CDR3 DNA sequence: TGTGCCAGCAGCTCGGGGGAGTCAACTAATGAAAAACTGTTTTTT. It codes for CASSSGESTNEKLFF.

This sequence joins TRBV12-3 or TRBV12-4 and TRBJ1-4, with D perhaps matching TRBD1 (6 bases). The V and J ends lost 1 base and 8 bases respectively, with 8 bases between them. The CDR3 has 13 amino acids. As DNA, the CDR3 is TGTGCCAGCAGTTTAGGCGGGGGCGAAAAACTGTTTTTT. Translated, it gives CASSLGGGEKLFF.

This clone was picked up one time. The V gene is TRBV19, the J gene TRBJ2-1, with D possibly being TRBD1 (6 bases). From germline, CDR1 is LNHDA and CDR2 SQIVND (reference sequence). This CDR3 is 18 amino acids long. Trimming pared 4 bases from V and 7 bases from J, leaving 26 bases between. CDR3 loop: CASSTWHLKGGERNEQFF. The CDR3 DNA is TGTGCCAGTAGTACGTGGCATCTGAAAGGGGGAGAGCGGAATGAGCAGTTCTTC.

V is TRBV29-1 and J is TRBJ2-2, with 13 bases fitting TRBD2. The CDR3 runs to 15 residues. Losses at the gene ends were 7 bases for V and 5 bases for J; bases not matched to a gene: 7. The germline V gene has CDR1 SQVTM and CDR2 ANQGSEA. The CDR3 sequence: CSARTSGSRTGELFF. As DNA, the CDR3 is TGCAGCGCGCGGACTAGCGGGAGTAGAACCGGGGAGCTGTTTTTT.

This clone was recorded a few times. V and J are TRBV7-9 and TRBJ1-2; 7 bases fit TRBD1. The trim removed 1 base at V and 3 bases at J, leaving 2 bases unmatched. This CDR3 has 14 residues. Germline V gives CDR1 SEHNR, CDR2 FQNEAQ (reference sequence). The CDR3 protein is CASSLGQGHYGYTF. CDR3 nucleotide sequence: TGTGCCAGCAGCTTAGGACAGGGCCACTATGGCTACACCTTC.

The chain combines TRBV15 with TRBJ1-1; D is perhaps TRBD1 (6 bases). Trimming shortened V by 7 bases and J by 0 bases, and 12 bases separated the two germline ends. Germline CDR1 and CDR2: LNHNV and YYDKDF (reference sequence). CDR3 length equals 14 residues. The CDR3 sequence is CATKDSLMNTEAFF. Here the CDR3 DNA reads TGTGCCACCAAGGACAGTCTAATGAACACTGAAGCTTTCTTT.

The chain combines TRBV7-9 with TRBJ2-7, with TRBD1 matching 8 bases. V lost 5 bases to trimming and J lost 0 bases; unmatched junction nucleotides: 6. Germline-derived CDR1 and CDR2 are SEHNR and FQNEAQ (reference sequence). This CDR3 is 15 amino acids long. The CDR3 nucleotides read TGTGCCAGCAGCCCGTACAGGGGGGCCTCCTACGAGCAGTACTTC. It specifies CASSPYRGASYEQYF.

The rearrangement links TRBV11-3 to TRBJ2-1; the D gene is possibly TRBD2 (6 bases). Germline V gene sequence: CDR1 SGHNT, CDR2 YENEEA. The ends were cut back, 6 bases at V and 9 bases at J, with 15 bases in the middle. The CDR3 extends over 13 amino acids. CDR3 nucleotides: TGTGCCAGCAGTCCAGGAGGGCCGGGTGAGCAGTTCTTC. Its translation is CASSPGGPGEQFF.

This clone appeared a single time. This chain links TRBV7-9 with TRBJ1-2; no clear D. This CDR3 has 13 residues. CDR1 and CDR2 from the germline V gene are SEHNR and FQNEAQ (reference sequence). Trimming pared 5 bases from V and 5 bases from J, leaving 12 bases between. As DNA, the CDR3 is TGTGCCAGCAGCCGTGGCGGGGAGTATGGCTACACCTTC. Translated: CASSRGGEYGYTF.

The gene calls are TRBV18 and TRBJ2-1; tentative D call: TRBD1 (5 bases). Trimming took 2 bases from V and 9 from J, leaving 8 bases between them. The length of the CDR3 is 12 residues. CDR1 is KGHSH and CDR2 is LQKENI in the germline V gene. CDR3 sequence (DNA): TGTGCCAGCTCACCAGAAGGGGTTGAGCAGTTCTTC. It translates to CASSPEGVEQFF.

The V and J genes are TRBV6-1 and TRBJ1-4; D not certain. Per germline, CDR1 MNHNS and CDR2 SASEGT. This CDR3 is 12 amino acids long. V was clipped by 1 base and J by 11 bases, with 8 bases between them. The CDR3, as DNA: TGTGCCAGCAGTGAAGTCCCCCAGAAACTGTTTTTT. The encoded protein is CASSEVPQKLFF.

This chain joins TRBV5-1 and TRBJ1-4; D is ambiguous. The V end lost 1 base, the J end lost 3 bases, and 7 bases lay between the germline ends. CDR3 length equals 14 residues. Germline CDR1 reads SGHRS; CDR2 reads YFSETQ. The CDR3 region has the DNA TGCGCCAGCAGCTTGACCGCAGCTAATGAAAAACTGTTTTTT. It codes for CASSLTAANEKLFF.

The chain couples TRBV5-1 to TRBJ2-5; 14 nucleotides align to TRBD2. The germline V gene encodes CDR1 SGHRS and CDR2 YFSETQ. V lost 4 bases and J lost 5; bases outside the gene matches: 7. The CDR3 is 16 amino acids. The CDR3 region has the DNA TGCGCCAGCAGCGCCGGGACTAGCGGGGGAGGGGAGACCCAGTACTTC. Its translation: CASSAGTSGGGETQYF.

The V and J genes are TRBV19 and TRBJ2-1; 11 bases are a match to TRBD1. Germline CDR1 and CDR2: LNHDA and SQIVND (reference sequence). The CDR3 consists of 15 residues. The junction had 10 bases not matched to a gene; V was cut back by 6 bases and J by 9 bases. DNA of the CDR3: TGTGCCAGTAGACCACGGACAGGGGGCGGAGGTGAGCAGTTCTTC. This encodes CASRPRTGGGGEQFF.

The rearrangement uses TRBV3-1 (or the pseudogene TRBV3-2) and TRBJ2-1; 10 bases fit TRBD2. Germline CDR1 LGHDT, CDR2 YNNKEL (reference sequence). This CDR3 has 18 residues. Germline trimming cut 3 bases from V and 0 bases from J; bases unmatched to any gene: 8. CDR3 loop: CASSQGDSGRHSYNEQFF. The DNA of the CDR3 is TGTGCCAGCAGCCAGGGCGATAGCGGGAGGCACTCCTACAATGAGCAGTTCTTC.

This chain connects TRBV24-1 to TRBJ2-5; 12 nucleotides line up with TRBD2. CDR1 and CDR2 from the germline V gene are KGHDR and SFDVKD. J was trimmed by 0 bases and V by 4 bases; bases with no gene match: 2. This CDR3 has 16 residues. The CDR3 nucleotides read TGTGCCACCAGTGAGGGGACTAGCGGGTACCAAGAGACCCAGTACTTC. Translating it yields CATSEGTSGYQETQYF.

The V call is TRBV19, the J call TRBJ1-3; D gene ambiguous. CDR3 length: 13 amino acids. V lost 7 bases, J lost 2 bases, and 9 bases lay in between. Germline values: CDR1 LNHDA, CDR2 SQIVND (reference sequence). Here the CDR3 reads CASTPRTGNTIYF. CDR3 coding DNA: TGTGCCAGTACCCCCAGAACTGGAAACACCATATATTTT.

This chain connects TRBV2 to TRBJ2-3; D is possibly TRBD2 (5 bases). The germline gives CDR1 SNHLY, CDR2 FYNNEI. The CDR3 is made up of 12 amino acids. With 4 bases removed from V and 14 bases from J, the gap between germline ends came to 16 bases. CDR3 loop: CASSGIEGHRYF. CDR3 DNA sequence: TGTGCCAGCAGTGGAATCGAGGGCCATAGGTATTTT.

The chain joins TRBV5-1 to TRBJ2-1, with a tentative D call TRBD1 (6 bases). Trimming cost V 0 bases and J 2 bases, with 9 bases left between them. CDR1 is SGHRS and CDR2 is YFSETQ in the germline V gene. The CDR3 extends over 15 amino acids. The CDR3: CASSLADSPYNEQFF. Here the CDR3 DNA reads TGCGCCAGCAGCTTGGCGGACAGCCCCTACAATGAGCAGTTCTTC.

The sample holds one count of this clone. The genes are TRBV11-2 and TRBJ2-5, with D uncertain. CDR1 and CDR2 (germline): SGHAT, FQNNGV. This CDR3 is 16 amino acids long. Trimming cost V 2 bases and J 1 base, with 14 bases left between them. The CDR3: CASSLMHASIQETQYF. The CDR3 region has the DNA TGTGCCAGCAGCTTAATGCATGCCTCTATCCAAGAGACCCAGTACTTC.

The chain carries TRBV10-3 and TRBJ2-4; D is possibly TRBD2 (5 bases). Trimming cost V 2 bases and J 2 bases, with 13 bases left between them. The CDR3 covers 16 residues. CDR1 and CDR2 (germline): ENHRY, SYGVKD. CDR3: CAISEPQRMSKNIQYF. The DNA of the CDR3 is TGTGCCATCAGTGAGCCCCAGCGGATGTCCAAAAACATTCAGTACTTC.

This chain links TRBV25-1 with TRBJ2-7; tentative D call: TRBD2 (6 bases). There are 14 residues in the CDR3. CDR1 is MGHDK and CDR2 is SYGVNS in the germline V gene. Trimming removed 2 bases at V and 5 bases at J, with 13 bases between. The CDR3 region has the DNA TGTGCCAGCAGTGAAGACGGGAGAGCCAACGAGCAGTACTTC. Translation: CASSEDGRANEQYF.

This sequence joins TRBV14 and TRBJ1-3; D not resolved. Germline V gene data show CDR1 as SGHDN and CDR2 as FVKESK. The CDR3 length is 13 residues. The V end was cut by 2 bases, the J end by 4 bases, with 6 bases between. The CDR3 DNA follows: TGTGCCAGCAGCCAACAGGTCGGAAACACCATATATTTT. Residues: CASSQQVGNTIYF.

The J gene is TRBJ2-5, the V gene TRBV5-1; 8 bases are a match to TRBD1. The CDR3 has 15 amino acids. J gave up 5 bases and V 0 bases, and 6 bases lay outside the gene matches. The germline gives CDR1 SGHRS, CDR2 YFSETQ. In DNA form, the CDR3 reads TGCGCCAGCAGCTTGGAGGCAGGGGGCCGGGAGACCCAGTACTTC. Its translation is CASSLEAGGRETQYF.

J is TRBJ2-2 and V is TRBV6-2 or TRBV6-3, with D possibly TRBD1 on 6 matching bases. The CDR3 consists of 14 residues. The V gene's germline CDR1 is MNHEY and CDR2 SVGEGT. Trimming took off 5 bases at V and 1 base at J, with 8 bases between the two ends. CDR3 loop: CASSRGQNTGELFF. The CDR3 DNA reads as TGTGCCAGCAGTAGGGGACAGAACACCGGGGAGCTGTTTTTT.

V gene TRBV1 combines with J gene TRBJ2-7; whether TRBD2, the table's D call, matches the DNA was not checked. TRBV1 corresponds to a pseudogene. The CDR3 is made up of 15 amino acids. CDR3 amino acids: CTNNQTSGRPYEQYF. The CDR3 DNA reads TGCACCAATAATCAGACTAGCGGGAGACCCTACGAGCAGTACTTC.

The rearrangement links TRBV5-8 to TRBJ1-1, with 9 bases that match TRBD1. The V gene end was trimmed by 4 bases and the J gene end by 4 bases; junction bases not matched to a gene: 2. CDR3 length: 13 amino acids. Germline V gives CDR1 SGHTS, CDR2 YDEGEE. CDR3 sequence reads: CASSLTGGTEAFF. CDR3 in DNA: TGTGCCAGCAGCCTGACAGGGGGCACTGAAGCTTTCTTT.